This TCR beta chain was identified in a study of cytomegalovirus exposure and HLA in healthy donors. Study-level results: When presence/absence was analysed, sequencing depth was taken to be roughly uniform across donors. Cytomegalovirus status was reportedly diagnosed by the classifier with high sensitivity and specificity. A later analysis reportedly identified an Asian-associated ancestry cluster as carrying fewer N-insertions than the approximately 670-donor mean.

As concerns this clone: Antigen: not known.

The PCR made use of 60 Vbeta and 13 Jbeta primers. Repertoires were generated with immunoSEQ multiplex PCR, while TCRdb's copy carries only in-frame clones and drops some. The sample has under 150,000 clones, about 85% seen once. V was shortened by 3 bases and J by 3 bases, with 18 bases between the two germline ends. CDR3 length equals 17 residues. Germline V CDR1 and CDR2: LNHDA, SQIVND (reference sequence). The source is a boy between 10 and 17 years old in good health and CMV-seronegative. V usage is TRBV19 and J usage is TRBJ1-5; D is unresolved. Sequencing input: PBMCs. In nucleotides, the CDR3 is TGTGCCAGTAGTATCTTTTCATCTAGCAGCCTCAATCAGCCCCAGCATTTT. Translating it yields CASSIFSSSSLNQPQHF.